The entry below describes one T cell receptor beta chain. The specificity of this receptor is unknown. No clone much larger than this one lies a single base away; base qualities are absent. Taken from cysteine to phenylalanine, the CDR3 has 15 residues. This entry keeps only the CDR3 DNA: 45 bases, framed from base 1. Unmatched junction bases come to 3, with V trimmed by 2 bases and J by 4 bases. Via the germline V gene, CDR1 is SGHDN and CDR2 FVKESK. Collaborating institutions collected whole blood in K2EDTA tubes following their own protocols. For TCRbeta analysis, collaborators shipped samples in one of three forms: frozen whole blood, isolated PBMCs, or DNA extracted from either of those sample types. The data belong to a study of blood T cell repertoires in COVID-19 (dated by TCRdb to the early 2020s). A note on the overall study: Samples from collaborators originated in the United States, Italy and Spain and spanned both the acute and convalescent phases of COVID-19. The material from the prospective study consisted of cDNA or gDNA derived from T cells, B-cell-depleted T cells, or PBMCs. Deeply sampled blood TCRbeta repertoires from subjects exposed to, actively infected with, or recovered from COVID-19 were included in the dataset. The repertoires were made available in a free public database intended to serve as a resource for research on the immune response to SARS-CoV-2. Samples were obtained from the ongoing ImmuneRACE study (first 160 participants) and from over a thousand subjects provided by 6 global collaborators. The sample metadata nearly always contained a de-identified subject ID, COVID-19 status, age in years and sex. Where available, HLA class I and class II types were obtained from metadata supplied by the sample provider rather than from assay-based typing. What the authors observed across the whole study: The amount of clinical and demographic metadata varied by source and participant and was provided uncurated.

The immunoSEQ Assay, a bias-controlled multiplex PCR, was used to amplify TCRbeta CDR3 regions from genomic DNA. In the paper's pipeline: The number of nucleated cells in each sample was estimated by amplification of reference gene primers within the assay. Sequence reads were collapsed and filtered to measure the absolute abundance of every unique TCRbeta CDR3 rearrangement. For each sample, productive Simpson clonality was calculated as the square root of Simpson's diversity index over productive rearrangements. TCRdb limited this immuneACCESS table to in-frame rearrangements with V and J called. A share of clones is missing; checked studies link under half to unresolved V genes, and the rest is unexplained. V and J calls and clone size are as listed in that table; D and trimming were resolved from the DNA. A total of about 100,000 clones appear in this sample, 80% of them only once. The ten largest clones add up to approximately 31% of the sample.

The V and J segments used are TRBV14 and TRBJ1-4, with 8 bases matching TRBD1. This TCR was recovered from a man between 65 and 85 years old with active or convalescent COVID-19. Sequencing input: peripheral blood. For the CDR3, the sequence is CASSQRQGFNEKLFF. DNA sequence: TGTGCCAGCAGCCAAAGACAGGGGTTTAATGAAAAACTGTTTTTT.